This T cell receptor beta chain was recovered during a study of blood T cell repertoires in COVID-19. Whole-study context: The cDNA or gDNA used as material had been derived from T cells, B-cell-depleted T cells, or PBMCs.

Germline V gene data show CDR1 as KGHSY and CDR2 as FQNENV. V was clipped by 3 bases and J by 2 bases, with 16 bases between them. This CDR3 comprises 16 residues. This clone was seen once. The table came from immunoSEQ multiplex PCR; TCRdb's copy has only in-frame clones and leaves some out. The sample yields about 170,000 clones, around 83% seen once. The J gene is TRBJ1-2, the V gene TRBV16; D gene unclear. The clonotype was recovered from a woman in her 70s who had recovered from COVID-19. What was sequenced was peripheral blood. DNA for the CDR3: TGTGCCAGCAGCCACCGGAGTTTGGCGGAGAACTATGGCTACACCTTC. Amino acid sequence: CASSHRSLAENYGYTF.